One and the same sample provided the 25 T cell receptor beta chains below, sequenced in a study of human T cells and chemical hapten exposure (dated by TCRdb to the early 2020s). The time point label corresponds to: pre-sensitization, week 0. Taken with the paper, the label for treatment or condition translates to: therapeutic diphenylcyclopropenone sensitization with weekly scalp DPC. Library preparation employed RACE. TCRdb records NextSeq 500 as the sequencer. TCRdb took the public reads, trimmed them with fastp at Q25, ran MiXCR for clone calling and kept in-frame beta chains. Entries are consolidated by CDR3 protein sequence, retaining the most common genes and DNA. The sample data list about 350,000 distinct CDR3 sequences, and 5.5% of these were observed just once. The ten largest clones add up to around 8.6% of the sample. The sequences come from whole blood, collected in connection with sensitization to the hapten diphenylcyclopropenone (DPC). The receptors originated from a woman under 30 with alopecia areata. Some clones in this sample may be carry-over from other donors' samples.

This clonotype was detected ten times or more. The J gene is TRBJ2-7, the V gene TRBV20-1; D remains ambiguous. Looked up from germline, CDR1 is DFQATT and CDR2 is SNEGSKA (reference sequence). The CDR3 loop spans 12 amino acids. V lost 0 bases and J lost 4, with 7 bases in between. The CDR3 spells CSARDDSYEQYF. CDR3 bases: TGCAGTGCTAGAGATGATTCGTACGAGCAGTACTTC.

This clonotype was observed many times. The rearrangement links TRBV7-2 to TRBJ2-5; no clear D. Per germline, CDR1 SGHTA and CDR2 FQGNSA. The length of the CDR3 is 14 residues. V lost 5 bases and J lost 4, with 14 bases in between. This CDR3 reads CASSLRFNRETQYF. In DNA form, the CDR3 reads TGTGCCAGCAGCCTCCGTTTCAATAGAGAGACCCAGTACTTC.

The chain combines TRBV5-4 with TRBJ2-3; 7 nucleotides line up with TRBD2. V dropped 4 bases and J dropped 8; count of bases not matched to a gene: 19. The CDR3 is 17 residues long. CDR1 and CDR2 (germline): SGHNT, YYREEE (reference sequence). The CDR3 loop reads CASSLGQGGGRSGTQYF. CDR3 bases: TGTGCCAGCAGCCTGGGCCAGGGCGGGGGACGCTCAGGTACGCAGTATTTT.

The V and J genes are TRBV5-1 and TRBJ2-7; weak D call: TRBD1 (6 bases). This CDR3 is built from 14 residues. Germline CDR1 and CDR2: SGHRS and YFSETQ. The ends were cut back, 2 bases at V and 3 bases at J, with 12 bases in the middle. CDR3 nucleotide sequence: TGCGCCAGCAGCTTATCTACAGGGTTCTACGAGCAGTACTTC. Protein sequence: CASSLSTGFYEQYF.

This clonotype was counted ten times or more. The CDR3: CASRKSSGNTIYF. The CDR3 DNA reads TGTGCCAGCAGGAAGAGCTCTGGAAACACCATATATTTT. V is TRBV6-2 or TRBV6-3 and J is TRBJ1-3; no definite D call. The CDR3 runs to 13 residues. Germline CDR1 is MNHEY and CDR2 is SVGEGT. The V gene lost 6 bases and the J gene lost 0 bases, with 6 bases spanning the gap.

V is TRBV20-1 and J is TRBJ2-7, with D possibly TRBD2 on 6 matching bases. The V gene's germline CDR1 is DFQATT and CDR2 SNEGSKA (reference sequence). The V end was cut by 4 bases, the J end by 0 bases, with 10 bases between. CDR3 length: 13 amino acids. The CDR3 reads CSAIRGNSYEQYF. The CDR3 DNA sequence: TGCAGTGCTATACGGGGGAACTCCTACGAGCAGTACTTC.

There are many counts of this clonotype. The J gene is TRBJ1-3, the V gene TRBV7-9; D remains unclear. Germline V CDR1 and CDR2: SEHNR, FQNEAQ (reference sequence). This CDR3 is built from 12 residues. V shed 0 bases and J shed 6 bases, with 3 bases lying between them. The CDR3 loop reads CASSLAENTIYF. The DNA of the CDR3 is TGTGCCAGCAGCTTAGCTGAAAACACCATATATTTT.

This clonotype was recorded at least ten times. The chain uses TRBV5-4 and TRBJ1-2; D possibly corresponds to TRBD1 (6 bases). This CDR3 spans 15 amino acids. Germline V gene sequence: CDR1 SGHNT, CDR2 YYREEE (reference sequence). Trimming cost V 5 bases and J 2 bases, with 16 bases left between them. CDR3 DNA: TGTGCCAGCAGATCCCAACAGGGCGCCAACTATGGCTACACCTTC. It translates to CASRSQQGANYGYTF.

This clonotype showed up many times. The V call is TRBV6-2 or TRBV6-3, the J call TRBJ1-5, with D unclear. The CDR3 spans 11 residues. Germline values: CDR1 MNHEY, CDR2 SVGEGT. Trimming stripped 5 bases from V and 4 bases from J, with 3 bases between. DNA of the CDR3: TGTGCCAGCAGTCAGAATCAGCCCCAGCATTTT. Translated, it gives CASSQNQPQHF.

This clonotype was picked up a small number of times. CDR3 loop: CASSQSGRENQPQHF. DNA of the CDR3: TGCGCCAGCAGCCAATCGGGGAGGGAGAATCAGCCCCAGCATTTT. This rearrangement joins TRBV4-3 to TRBJ1-5, with unresolved D. Trimming removed 2 bases at V and 4 bases at J, with 12 bases between. The CDR3 runs to 15 residues. Germline V gene sequence: CDR1 LGHNA, CDR2 YSLEER.

The chain employs TRBV6-2 or TRBV6-3 and TRBJ1-5; D ambiguous. CDR1 MNHEY and CDR2 SVGEGT come from the germline V gene. Trimming pared 6 bases from V and 3 bases from J, leaving 15 bases between. The CDR3 has 15 amino acids. Here the CDR3 DNA reads TGTGCCAGCAGCAACCTCCAGAAATTCAATCAGCCCCAGCATTTT. Translated: CASSNLQKFNQPQHF.

The V call is TRBV3-1, the J call TRBJ1-2; D possibly corresponds to TRBD1 (5 bases). V lost 6 bases, J lost 8 bases, and 13 bases lay in between. The CDR3 is made up of 12 amino acids. Germline V gives CDR1 LGHDT, CDR2 YNNKEL (reference sequence). This CDR3 reads CASSSGTPGYTF. The CDR3, as DNA: TGTGCCAGCAGTTCCGGGACCCCCGGCTACACCTTC.

This clonotype was seen only a few times. V is TRBV27 and J is TRBJ2-1, with D uncertain. The CDR3 sequence is 16 residues long. The ends were cut back, 5 bases at V and 0 bases at J, with 14 bases in the middle. Germline lookup yields CDR1 MNHEY and CDR2 SMNVEV (reference sequence). The CDR3 nucleotides are TGTGCCAGCAGTCCTCTGACTCCCAGCTCCTACAATGAGCAGTTCTTC. It codes for CASSPLTPSSYNEQFF.

This clonotype was counted only a few times. The chain combines TRBV9 with TRBJ2-3, with TRBD2 as a possible D gene (7 bases). Trimming removed 0 bases at V and 6 bases at J, with 17 bases between. This CDR3 contains 16 residues. Germline CDR1 SGDLS, CDR2 YYNGEE. DNA of the CDR3: TGTGCCAGCAGCGTAGTGCGCGGGGGCGCTGGGGATACGCAGTATTTT. Protein product: CASSVVRGGAGDTQYF.

The chain employs TRBV15 and TRBJ1-4, with TRBD1 identical over 7 bases. Germline V gives CDR1 LNHNV, CDR2 YYDKDF (reference sequence). V dropped 3 bases and J dropped 9; count of bases not matched to a gene: 10. CDR3 length: 15 residues. CDR3 protein: CATSRLRDRDQKLFF. The CDR3 nucleotides are TGTGCCACCAGCAGGCTCCGGGACAGAGACCAAAAACTGTTTTTT.

This sequence joins TRBV5-1 and TRBJ1-1; 7 bases align to TRBD1. The CDR3 has 16 amino acids. CDR1 SGHRS and CDR2 YFSETQ come from the germline V gene. With V trimmed by 4 bases and J by 6 bases, 15 bases remained unmatched. The CDR3 DNA is TGCGCCAGCAGCCTGACGGGACAGCGGGGATCCCCTGAAGCTTTCTTT. Translated: CASSLTGQRGSPEAFF.

In its sample, this clonotype was seen a few times. The V gene is TRBV12-3 or TRBV12-4, the J gene TRBJ2-2; possibly TRBD1 for D (5 bases). Trimming shortened V by 10 bases and J by 4 bases, and 16 bases separated the two germline ends. The CDR3 spans 14 residues. CDR3 DNA sequence: TGTGCCACCAGCCAGACAGAGGCCACCGGGGAGCTGTTTTTT. Protein: CATSQTEATGELFF.

This clonotype was recorded many times. The V gene is TRBV27, the J gene TRBJ2-1; perhaps TRBD2 as D (7 bases). V gave up 0 bases and J gave up 15 bases, with 15 bases separating them. The germline gives CDR1 MNHEY, CDR2 SMNVEV (reference sequence). The CDR3 runs 13 residues. The CDR3 loop reads CASSLSRGAGLFF. Written as DNA, the CDR3 is TGTGCCAGCAGTTTATCTCGGGGGGCCGGCCTGTTCTTC.

This clonotype has more than one count but fewer than ten. The CDR3: CASSLRTSETQYF. In DNA, the CDR3 is TGTGCCAGCAGCCTAAGGACTAGCGAGACCCAGTACTTC. This chain links TRBV7-9 with TRBJ2-5; 8 bases are shared with TRBD2. The CDR3 length is 13 residues. The germline gives CDR1 SEHNR, CDR2 FQNEAQ (reference sequence). Trimming at V came to 5 bases and at J to 5 bases, leaving 4 bases not matched to a gene.

This clonotype was recorded many times. The V call is TRBV6-5, the J call TRBJ1-4, with D possibly matching TRBD1 (5 bases). This CDR3 contains 15 residues. V shed 1 base and J shed 3 bases, with 9 bases lying between them. CDR1 is MNHEY, CDR2 SVGAGI, per germline. This chain's CDR3 is CASSYYTGANEKLFF. The CDR3 coding sequence is TGTGCCAGCAGTTACTATACAGGAGCTAATGAAAAACTGTTTTTT.

This clonotype was detected ten times or more. V gene TRBV7-2 combines with J gene TRBJ2-3; D is unresolved. Trimming took 1 base from V and 9 from J, leaving 5 bases between them. Per the germline V gene, CDR1 is SGHTA and CDR2 is FQGNSA. The CDR3 is 11 residues long. Here the CDR3 reads CASSLDQTQYF. In nucleotides, the CDR3 is TGTGCCAGCAGCTTAGATCAGACGCAGTATTTT.

Concerning this clonotype itself: A read error may explain this, as a much larger clone is one base away. This sequence joins TRBV2 and TRBJ2-5; D gene uncertain. The CDR3 is 10 residues long. CDR1 is SNHLY, CDR2 FYNNEI, per germline. CDR3 amino acids: CASREETQYF. The CDR3, as DNA: TGTGCCAGCAGAGAAGAGACCCAGTACTTC.

This clonotype was picked up many times. The rearrangement links TRBV5-6 to TRBJ2-3; TRBD1 or TRBD2 may be the D gene (5 bases each). The germline CDR1 and CDR2 sequences are SGHDT and YYEEEE. The CDR3 loop spans 14 amino acids. With 4 bases removed from V and 0 bases from J, the gap between germline ends came to 9 bases. CDR3 sequence reads: CASSPRDSTDTQYF. CDR3 nucleotides: TGTGCCAGCAGCCCTAGGGACAGCACAGATACGCAGTATTTT.

This clonotype qualifies as medium-sized. The chain couples TRBV5-6 to TRBJ1-2, with TRBD1 matching over 12 bases. Trimming at V came to 3 bases and at J to 4 bases, leaving 10 bases not matched to a gene. Per germline, CDR1 SGHDT and CDR2 YYEEEE. This CDR3 comprises 17 residues. The CDR3 bases are TGTGCCAGCAGCTGGTGGGGGACAGGGGGCGCGACCTATGGCTACACCTTC. It codes for CASSWWGTGGATYGYTF.

This chain uses TRBV20-1 with TRBJ2-1; the match to TRBD2 covers 8 bases. The V gene end was trimmed by 3 bases and the J gene end by 6 bases; junction bases not matched to a gene: 13. Germline assignment: CDR1 DFQATT and CDR2 SNEGSKA (reference sequence). The CDR3 has 16 amino acids. CDR3: CSASFHAAGGTNEQFF. Written as DNA, the CDR3 is TGCAGTGCTAGTTTTCATGCGGCGGGGGGAACCAATGAGCAGTTCTTC.